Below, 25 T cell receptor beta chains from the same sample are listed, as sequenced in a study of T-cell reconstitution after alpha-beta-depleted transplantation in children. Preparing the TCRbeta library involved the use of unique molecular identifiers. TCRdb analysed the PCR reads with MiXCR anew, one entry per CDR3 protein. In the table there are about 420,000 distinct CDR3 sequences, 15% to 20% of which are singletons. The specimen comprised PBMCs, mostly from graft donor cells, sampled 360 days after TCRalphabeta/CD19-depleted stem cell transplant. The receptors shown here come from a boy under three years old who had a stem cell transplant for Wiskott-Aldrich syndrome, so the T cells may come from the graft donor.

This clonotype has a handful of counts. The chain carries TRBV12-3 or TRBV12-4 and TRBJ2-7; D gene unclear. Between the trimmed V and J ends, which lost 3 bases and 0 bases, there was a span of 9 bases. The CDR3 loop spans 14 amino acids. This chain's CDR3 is CASSFNPNSYEQYF. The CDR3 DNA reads TGTGCCAGCAGTTTTAATCCAAACTCCTACGAGCAGTACTTC.

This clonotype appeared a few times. As DNA, the CDR3 is TGTGCCAGCAGCCCGACGGACCTTCATGAAAAACTGTTTTTT. As protein: CASSPTDLHEKLFF. This chain joins TRBV7-9 and TRBJ1-4; D is unresolved. V was pared by 5 bases and J by 6 bases, with 13 bases between. The germline V gene encodes CDR1 SEHNR and CDR2 FQNEAQ (reference sequence). CDR3 length: 14 amino acids.

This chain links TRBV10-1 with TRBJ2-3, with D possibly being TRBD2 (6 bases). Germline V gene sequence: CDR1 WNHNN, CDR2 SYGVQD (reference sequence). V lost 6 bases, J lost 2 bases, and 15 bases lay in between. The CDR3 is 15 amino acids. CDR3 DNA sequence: TGCGCCAGCAGAAAACGGGACTTTTACACAGATACGCAGTATTTT. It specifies CASRKRDFYTDTQYF.

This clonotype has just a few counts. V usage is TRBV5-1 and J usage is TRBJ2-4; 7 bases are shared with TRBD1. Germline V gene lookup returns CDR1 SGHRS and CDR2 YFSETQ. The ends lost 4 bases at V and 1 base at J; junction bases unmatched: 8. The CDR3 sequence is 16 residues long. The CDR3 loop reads CASSTSTGIAKNIQYF. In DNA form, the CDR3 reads TGCGCCAGCAGCACCTCGACAGGGATTGCCAAAAACATTCAGTACTTC.

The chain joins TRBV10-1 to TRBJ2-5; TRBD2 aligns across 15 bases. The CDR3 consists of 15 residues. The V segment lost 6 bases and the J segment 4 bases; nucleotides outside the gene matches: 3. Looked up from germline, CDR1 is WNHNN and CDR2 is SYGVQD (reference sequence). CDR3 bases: TGCGCCAGCAGCATGGGACTAGCGGGAGGAGAGACCCAGTACTTC. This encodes CASSMGLAGGETQYF.

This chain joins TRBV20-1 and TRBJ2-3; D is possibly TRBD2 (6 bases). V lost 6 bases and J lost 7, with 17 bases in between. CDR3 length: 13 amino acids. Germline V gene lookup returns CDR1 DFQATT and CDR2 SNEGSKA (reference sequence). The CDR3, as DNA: TGCAGTGCGAAGCTGGGACGGGAGAATACGCAGTATTTT. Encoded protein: CSAKLGRENTQYF.

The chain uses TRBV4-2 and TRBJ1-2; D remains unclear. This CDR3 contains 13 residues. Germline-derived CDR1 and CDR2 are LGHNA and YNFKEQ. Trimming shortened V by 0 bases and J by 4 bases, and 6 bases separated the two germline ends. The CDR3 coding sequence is TGTGCCAGCAGCCAAGATGCGTTCTATGGCTACACCTTC. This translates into CASSQDAFYGYTF.

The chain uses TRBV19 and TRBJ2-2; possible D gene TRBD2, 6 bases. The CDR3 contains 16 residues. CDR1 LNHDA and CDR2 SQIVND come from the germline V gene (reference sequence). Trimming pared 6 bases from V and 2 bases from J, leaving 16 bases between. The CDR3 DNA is TGTGCCAGTAGGTTAACAGGCGGGGTAAACACCGGGGAGCTGTTTTTT. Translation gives CASRLTGGVNTGELFF.

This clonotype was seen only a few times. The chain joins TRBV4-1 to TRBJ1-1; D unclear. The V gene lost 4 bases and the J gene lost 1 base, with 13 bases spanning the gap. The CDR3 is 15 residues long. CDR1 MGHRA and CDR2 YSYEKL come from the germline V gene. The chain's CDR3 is CASSPRGVKNTEAFF. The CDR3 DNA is TGCGCCAGCAGCCCCCGTGGAGTCAAGAACACTGAAGCTTTCTTT.

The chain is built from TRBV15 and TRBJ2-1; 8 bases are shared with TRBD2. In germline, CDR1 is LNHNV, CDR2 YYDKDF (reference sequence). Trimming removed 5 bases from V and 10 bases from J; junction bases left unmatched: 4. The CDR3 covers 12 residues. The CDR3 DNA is TGTGCCACCAGCGGGACTAGTCGCGAGCAGTTCTTC. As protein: CATSGTSREQFF.

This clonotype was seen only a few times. The CDR3 DNA sequence: TGTGCCAGCAGCCAAGATCCGACAGGGTCTCCCTACGAGCAGTACTTC. It yields the protein CASSQDPTGSPYEQYF. V is TRBV4-2 and J is TRBJ2-7; 7 bases match TRBD1. CDR3 length: 16 amino acids. V lost 0 bases to trimming and J lost 2 bases; unmatched junction nucleotides: 7. Germline-derived CDR1 and CDR2 are LGHNA and YNFKEQ.

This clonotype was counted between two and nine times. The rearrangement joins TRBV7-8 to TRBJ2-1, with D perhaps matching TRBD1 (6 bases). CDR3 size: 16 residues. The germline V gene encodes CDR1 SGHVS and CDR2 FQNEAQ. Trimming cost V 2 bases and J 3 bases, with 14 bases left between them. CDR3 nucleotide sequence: TGTGCCAGCAGCTTAAGTGGGGGCCTGCGCTACAATGAGCAGTTCTTC. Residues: CASSLSGGLRYNEQFF.

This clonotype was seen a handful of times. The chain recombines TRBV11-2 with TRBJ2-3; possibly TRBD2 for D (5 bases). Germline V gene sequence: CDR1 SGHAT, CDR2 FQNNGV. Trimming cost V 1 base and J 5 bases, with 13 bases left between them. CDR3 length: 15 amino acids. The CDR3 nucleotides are TGTGCCAGCAGCTTAGCGGGGTCTGGACGAGATACGCAGTATTTT. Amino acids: CASSLAGSGRDTQYF.

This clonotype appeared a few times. DNA for the CDR3: TGCGCCAGCAGCCCCCGGGGGCGTGGAGATACGCAGTATTTT. Translation gives CASSPRGRGDTQYF. This chain links TRBV4-3 with TRBJ2-3; D might be TRBD1 or TRBD2, each matching 6 bases. V was shortened by 4 bases and J by 5 bases, with 13 bases between the two germline ends. The CDR3 is 14 amino acids. CDR1 LGHNA and CDR2 YSLEER come from the germline V gene.

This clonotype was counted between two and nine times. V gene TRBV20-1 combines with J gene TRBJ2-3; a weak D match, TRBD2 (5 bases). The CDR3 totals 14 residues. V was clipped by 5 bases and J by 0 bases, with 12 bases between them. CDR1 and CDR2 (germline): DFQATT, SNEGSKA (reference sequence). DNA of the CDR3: TGCAGTGCTCCGGACTTTCGTAGCACAGATACGCAGTATTTT. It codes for CSAPDFRSTDTQYF.

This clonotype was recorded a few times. As DNA, the CDR3 is TGTGCCAGCAGTTACTGGGTCAACACTGAAGCTTTCTTT. Amino acids: CASSYWVNTEAFF. The chain combines TRBV6-2 or TRBV6-3 with TRBJ1-1; D remains ambiguous. Looked up from germline, CDR1 is MNHEY and CDR2 is SVGEGT. V lost 1 base to trimming and J lost 2 bases, with 5 bases between them. This CDR3 has 13 amino acids.

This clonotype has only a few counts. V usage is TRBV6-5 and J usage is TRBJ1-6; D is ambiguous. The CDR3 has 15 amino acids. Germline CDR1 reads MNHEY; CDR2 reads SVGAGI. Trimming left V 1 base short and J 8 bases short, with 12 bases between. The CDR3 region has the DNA TGTGCCAGCAGTTACTTGTTTAATTTTGATTCACCCCTCCACTTT. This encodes CASSYLFNFDSPLHF.

CDR3 protein: CASSQPVSTDTQYF. CDR3 nucleotides: TGTGCCAGCAGCCAACCGGTTTCCACAGATACGCAGTATTTT. V and J are TRBV4-2 and TRBJ2-3; D uncertain. The CDR3 runs to 14 residues. The germline V gene has CDR1 LGHNA and CDR2 YNFKEQ. V was trimmed by 2 bases and J by 2 bases, leaving 8 bases between them.

The CDR3 protein is CASSPRGITYEQYF. In DNA form, the CDR3 reads TGTGCCAGCTCACCCAGGGGTATCACCTACGAGCAGTACTTC. V usage is TRBV18 and J usage is TRBJ2-7; tentatively, D is TRBD1 (6 bases). CDR3 length equals 14 residues. From germline, CDR1 is KGHSH and CDR2 LQKENI. The germline V and J ends were trimmed by 3 bases and 2 bases, with 11 bases remaining between them.

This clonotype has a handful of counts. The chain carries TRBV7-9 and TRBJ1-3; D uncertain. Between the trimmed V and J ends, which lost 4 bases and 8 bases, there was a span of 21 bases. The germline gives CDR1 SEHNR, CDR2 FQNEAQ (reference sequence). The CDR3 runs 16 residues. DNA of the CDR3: TGTGCCAGCAGCTCGTCCAACGCGGGTCCTGGGGACACCATATATTTT. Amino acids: CASSSSNAGPGDTIYF.

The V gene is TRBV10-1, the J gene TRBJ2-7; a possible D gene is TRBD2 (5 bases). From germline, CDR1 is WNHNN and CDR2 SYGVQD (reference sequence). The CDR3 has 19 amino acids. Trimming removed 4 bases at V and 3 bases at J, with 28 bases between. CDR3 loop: CASSAEGETPTQLLYEQYF. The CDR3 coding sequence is TGCGCCAGCAGTGCCGAGGGTGAGACCCCTACCCAACTGCTCTACGAGCAGTACTTC.

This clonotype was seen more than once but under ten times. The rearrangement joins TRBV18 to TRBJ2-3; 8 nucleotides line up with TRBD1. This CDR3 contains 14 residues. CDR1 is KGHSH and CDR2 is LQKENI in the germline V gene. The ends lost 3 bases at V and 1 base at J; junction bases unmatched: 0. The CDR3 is CASSPTGGTDTQYF. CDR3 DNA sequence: TGTGCCAGCTCACCGACAGGGGGCACAGATACGCAGTATTTT.

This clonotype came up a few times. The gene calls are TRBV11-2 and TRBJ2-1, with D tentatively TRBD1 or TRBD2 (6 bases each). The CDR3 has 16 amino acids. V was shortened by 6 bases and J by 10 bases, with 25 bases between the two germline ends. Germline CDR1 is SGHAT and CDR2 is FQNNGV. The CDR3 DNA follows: TGTGCCAGCAGAGAAATGCGGGAAAGCTGGAGGGGGGAGCAGTTCTTC. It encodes CASREMRESWRGEQFF. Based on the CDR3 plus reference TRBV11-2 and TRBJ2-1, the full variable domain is EAGVAQSPRYKIIEKRQSVAFWCNPISGHATLYWYQQILGQGPKLLIQFQNNGVVDDSQLPKDRFSAERLKGVDSTLKIQPAKLEDSAVYLCASREMRESWRGEQFFGPGTRLTVL.

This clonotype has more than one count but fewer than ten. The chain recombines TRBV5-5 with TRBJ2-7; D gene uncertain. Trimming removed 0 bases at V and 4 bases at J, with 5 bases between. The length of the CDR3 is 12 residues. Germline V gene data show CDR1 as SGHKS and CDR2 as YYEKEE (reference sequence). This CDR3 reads CASSLEVYEQYF. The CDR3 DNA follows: TGTGCCAGCAGCTTGGAGGTATACGAGCAGTACTTC.

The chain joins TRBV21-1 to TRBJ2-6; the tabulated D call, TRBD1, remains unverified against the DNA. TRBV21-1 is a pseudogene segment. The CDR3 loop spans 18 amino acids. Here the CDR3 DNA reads TGTGCCAGCAGCAAAGACGAGACAGGGGGCTCTGGGGCCAACGTCCTGACTTTC. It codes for CASSKDETGGSGANVLTF.